This TCR beta chain was found in a study of human T cells and chemical hapten exposure. Whole-study context: DPC at 0.01% went onto the upper back in patch tests, read at 6 days.

Time point given: pre-sensitization, week 0. Treatment in this sample: therapeutic diphenylcyclopropenone sensitization with weekly scalp DPC. Donors, patients with alopecia ranging from 18 to 70 years old and judged suitable for DPC, provided samples. TCRdb called the RACE reads again in MiXCR, with one record for every CDR3 protein. The table includes about 80,000 distinct CDR3 sequences, 12% to 15% detected once. This clonotype was counted between two and nine times. Its specificity is not known. Findings and caveats of the study: The donors suffered from alopecia, so their immune response may not match that of healthy people.

This CDR3 region has 14 residues. Germline V gives CDR1 DFQATT, CDR2 SNEGSKA (reference sequence). The V end lost 3 bases, the J end lost 7 bases, and 16 bases lay between the germline ends. This sample comprised whole blood, obtained in connection with sensitization to the hapten diphenylcyclopropenone (DPC). The rearrangement joins TRBV20-1 to TRBJ2-1; D is ambiguous. This clonotype was obtained from a woman aged 45-65 years with alopecia areata. Some clones in this sample may be carry-over from other donors' samples. The CDR3 region is CSASSLVRWNEQFF. CDR3 DNA sequence: TGCAGTGCTAGTAGTCTAGTCAGATGGAATGAGCAGTTCTTC.